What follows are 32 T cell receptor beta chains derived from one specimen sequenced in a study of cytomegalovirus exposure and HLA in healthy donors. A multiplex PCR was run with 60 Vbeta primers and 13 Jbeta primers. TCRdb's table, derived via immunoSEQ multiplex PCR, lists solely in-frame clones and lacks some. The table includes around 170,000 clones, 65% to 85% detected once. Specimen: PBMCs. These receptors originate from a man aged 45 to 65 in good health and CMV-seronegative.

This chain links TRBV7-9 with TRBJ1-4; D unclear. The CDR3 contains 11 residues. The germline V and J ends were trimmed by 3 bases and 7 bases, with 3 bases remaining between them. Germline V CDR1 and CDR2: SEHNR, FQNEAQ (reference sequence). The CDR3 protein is CASSLSEKLFF. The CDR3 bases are TGTGCCAGCAGCTTGAGTGAAAAACTGTTTTTT.

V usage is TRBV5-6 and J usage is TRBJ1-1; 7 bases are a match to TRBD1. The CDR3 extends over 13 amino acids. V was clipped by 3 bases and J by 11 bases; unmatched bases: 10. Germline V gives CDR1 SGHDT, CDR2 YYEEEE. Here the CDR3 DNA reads TGTGCCAGCAGCTACACTAACAGGGGTGGTGCTTTCTTT. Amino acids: CASSYTNRGGAFF.

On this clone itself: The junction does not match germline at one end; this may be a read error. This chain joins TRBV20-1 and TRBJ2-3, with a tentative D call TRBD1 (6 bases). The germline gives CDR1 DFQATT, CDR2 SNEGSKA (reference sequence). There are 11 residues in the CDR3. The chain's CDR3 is CQPGDTDTQYF. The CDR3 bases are TGTCAACCAGGGGATACAGATACGCAGTATTTT.

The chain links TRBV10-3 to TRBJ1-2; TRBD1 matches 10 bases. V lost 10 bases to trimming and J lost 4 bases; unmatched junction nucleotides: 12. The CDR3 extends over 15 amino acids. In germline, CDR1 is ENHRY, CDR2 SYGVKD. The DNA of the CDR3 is TGTGCCACCGCCCTCGGGACAGGGGTGGGCTATGGCTACACCTTC. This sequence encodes CATALGTGVGYGYTF.

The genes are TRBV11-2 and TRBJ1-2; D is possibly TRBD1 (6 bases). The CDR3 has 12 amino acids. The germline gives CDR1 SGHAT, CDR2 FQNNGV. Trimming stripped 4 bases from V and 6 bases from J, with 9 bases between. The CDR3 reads CASSYNRDGYTF. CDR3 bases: TGTGCCAGCAGCTACAACAGGGATGGCTACACCTTC.

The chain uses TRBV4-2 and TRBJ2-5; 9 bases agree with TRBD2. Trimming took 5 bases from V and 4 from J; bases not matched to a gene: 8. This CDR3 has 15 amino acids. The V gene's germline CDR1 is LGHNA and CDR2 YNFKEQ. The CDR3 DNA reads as TGTGCCAGCAGCGATCAGCGGGGGGCGGGAGAGACCCAGTACTTC. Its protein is CASSDQRGAGETQYF.

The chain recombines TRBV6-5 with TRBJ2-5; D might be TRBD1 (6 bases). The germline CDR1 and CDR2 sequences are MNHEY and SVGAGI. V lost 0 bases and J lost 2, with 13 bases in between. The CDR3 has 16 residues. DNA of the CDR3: TGTGCCAGCAGTTACTCAGCAAGGACAGATCAAGAGACCCAGTACTTC. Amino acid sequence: CASSYSARTDQETQYF.

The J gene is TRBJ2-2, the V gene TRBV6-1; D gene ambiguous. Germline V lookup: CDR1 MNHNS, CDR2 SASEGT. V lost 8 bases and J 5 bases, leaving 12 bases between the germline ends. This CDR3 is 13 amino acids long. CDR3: CASDTQPTGELFF. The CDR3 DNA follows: TGTGCCAGCGACACCCAGCCAACCGGGGAGCTGTTTTTT.

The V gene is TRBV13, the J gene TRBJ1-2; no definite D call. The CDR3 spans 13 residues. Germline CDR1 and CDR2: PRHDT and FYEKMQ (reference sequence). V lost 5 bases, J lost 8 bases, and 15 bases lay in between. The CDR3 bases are TGTGCCAGCAGCACGCGGGCCTCGGAGGGCTACACCTTC. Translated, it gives CASSTRASEGYTF.

The CDR3 DNA sequence: TGTGCCTGGAGCAGAGACAGCTTTGGAAACACCATATATTTT. Amino acids: CAWSRDSFGNTIYF. This chain uses TRBV30 with TRBJ1-3, with a possible D match to TRBD1 (5 bases). Germline lookup yields CDR1 GTSNPN and CDR2 SVGIG (reference sequence). The CDR3 extends over 14 amino acids. Trimming stripped 3 bases from V and 3 bases from J, with 12 bases between.

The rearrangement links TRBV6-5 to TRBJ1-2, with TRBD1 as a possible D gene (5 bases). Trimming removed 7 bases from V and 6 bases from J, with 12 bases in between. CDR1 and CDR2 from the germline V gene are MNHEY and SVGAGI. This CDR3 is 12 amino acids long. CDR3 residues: CASNSGQDGYTF. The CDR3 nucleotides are TGTGCCAGCAATTCAGGGCAAGATGGCTACACCTTC.

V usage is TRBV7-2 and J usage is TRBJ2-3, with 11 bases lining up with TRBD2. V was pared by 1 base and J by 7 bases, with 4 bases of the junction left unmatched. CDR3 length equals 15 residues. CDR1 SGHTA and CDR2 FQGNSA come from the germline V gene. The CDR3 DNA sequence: TGTGCCAGCAGCTTAGGTAGCGGGGGGGCCAATACGCAGTATTTT. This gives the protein CASSLGSGGANTQYF.

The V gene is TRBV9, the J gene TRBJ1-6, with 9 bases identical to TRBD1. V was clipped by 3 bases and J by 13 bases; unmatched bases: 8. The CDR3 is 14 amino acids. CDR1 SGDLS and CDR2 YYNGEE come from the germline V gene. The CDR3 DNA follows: TGTGCCAGCAGCGCGGCACAGGGGGCTACCCCCCTCCACTTT. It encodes CASSAAQGATPLHF.

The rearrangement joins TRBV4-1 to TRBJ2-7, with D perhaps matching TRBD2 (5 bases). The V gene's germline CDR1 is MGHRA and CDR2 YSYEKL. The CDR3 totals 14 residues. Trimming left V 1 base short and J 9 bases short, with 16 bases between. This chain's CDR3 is CASSQGPLIAWQYF. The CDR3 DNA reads TGCGCCAGCAGCCAAGGGCCCCTGATAGCGTGGCAGTACTTC.

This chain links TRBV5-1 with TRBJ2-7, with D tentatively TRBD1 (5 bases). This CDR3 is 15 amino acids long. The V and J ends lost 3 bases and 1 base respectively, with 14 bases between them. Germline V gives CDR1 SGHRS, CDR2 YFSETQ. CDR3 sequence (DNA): TGCGCCAGCAGCTCTACAGGTCACCCTTCCTACGAGCAGTACTTC. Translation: CASSSTGHPSYEQYF.

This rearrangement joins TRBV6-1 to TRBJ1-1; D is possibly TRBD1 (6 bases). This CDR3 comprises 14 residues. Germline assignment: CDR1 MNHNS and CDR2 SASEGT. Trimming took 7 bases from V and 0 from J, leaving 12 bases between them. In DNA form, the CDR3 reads TGTGCCAGCAACCCAGACAGGATGAACACTGAAGCTTTCTTT. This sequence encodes CASNPDRMNTEAFF.

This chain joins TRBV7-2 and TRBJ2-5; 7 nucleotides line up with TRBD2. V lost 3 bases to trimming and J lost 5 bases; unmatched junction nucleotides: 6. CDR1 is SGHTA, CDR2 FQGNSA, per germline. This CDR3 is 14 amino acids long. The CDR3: CASSFGAGEETQYF. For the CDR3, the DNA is TGTGCCAGCAGCTTTGGGGCGGGGGAGGAGACCCAGTACTTC.

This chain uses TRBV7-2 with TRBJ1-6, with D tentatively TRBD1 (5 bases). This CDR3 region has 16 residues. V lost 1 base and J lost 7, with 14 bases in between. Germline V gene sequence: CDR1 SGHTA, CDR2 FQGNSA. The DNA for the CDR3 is TGTGCCAGCAGCTTAGGTCATAGGGGTCGGAATTCACCCCTCCACTTT. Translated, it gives CASSLGHRGRNSPLHF.

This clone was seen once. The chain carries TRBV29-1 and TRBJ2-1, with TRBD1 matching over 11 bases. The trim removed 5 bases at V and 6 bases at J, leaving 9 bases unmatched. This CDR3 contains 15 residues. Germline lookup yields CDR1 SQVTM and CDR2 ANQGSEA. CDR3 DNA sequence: TGCAGCGTTTACTCCCGGGACAGGGGGTTCAATGAGCAGTTCTTC. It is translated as CSVYSRDRGFNEQFF.

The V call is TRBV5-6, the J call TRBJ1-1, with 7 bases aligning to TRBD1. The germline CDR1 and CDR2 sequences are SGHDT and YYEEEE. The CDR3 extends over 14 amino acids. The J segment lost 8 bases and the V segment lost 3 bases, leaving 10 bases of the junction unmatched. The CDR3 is CASSYGQAKAEAFF. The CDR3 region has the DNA TGTGCCAGCAGCTATGGACAGGCCAAAGCGGAAGCTTTCTTT. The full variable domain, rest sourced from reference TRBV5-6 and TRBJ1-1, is DAGVTQSPTHLIKTRGQQVTLRCSPKSGHDTVSWYQQALGQGPQFIFQYYEEEERQRGNFPDRFSGHQFPNYSSELNVNALLLGDSALYLCASSYGQAKAEAFFGQGTRLTVV.

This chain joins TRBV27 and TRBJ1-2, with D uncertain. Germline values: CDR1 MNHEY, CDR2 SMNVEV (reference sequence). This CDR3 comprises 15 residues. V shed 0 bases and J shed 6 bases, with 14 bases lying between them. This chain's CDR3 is CASSLSGGPPDGYTF. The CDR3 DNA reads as TGTGCCAGCAGTTTATCCGGTGGTCCCCCGGATGGCTACACCTTC.

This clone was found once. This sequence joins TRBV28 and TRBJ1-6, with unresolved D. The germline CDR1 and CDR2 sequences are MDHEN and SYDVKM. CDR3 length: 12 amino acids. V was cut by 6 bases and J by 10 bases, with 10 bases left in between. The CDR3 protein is CASSGRGSPLHF. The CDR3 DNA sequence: TGTGCCAGCAGCGGCCGCGGCTCACCCCTCCACTTT.

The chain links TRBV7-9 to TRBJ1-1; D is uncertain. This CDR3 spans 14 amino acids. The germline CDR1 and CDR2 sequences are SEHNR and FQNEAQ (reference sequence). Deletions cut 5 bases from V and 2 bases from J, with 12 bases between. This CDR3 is CASSLTPPNTEAFF. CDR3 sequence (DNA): TGTGCCAGCAGCCTAACCCCACCCAACACTGAAGCTTTCTTT.

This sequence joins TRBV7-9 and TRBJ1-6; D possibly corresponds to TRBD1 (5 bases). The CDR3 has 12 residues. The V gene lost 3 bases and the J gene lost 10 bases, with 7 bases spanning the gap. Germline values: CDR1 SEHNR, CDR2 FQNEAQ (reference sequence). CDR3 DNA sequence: TGTGCCAGCAGCTTCGGGGGGTCACCCCTCCACTTT. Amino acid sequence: CASSFGGSPLHF.

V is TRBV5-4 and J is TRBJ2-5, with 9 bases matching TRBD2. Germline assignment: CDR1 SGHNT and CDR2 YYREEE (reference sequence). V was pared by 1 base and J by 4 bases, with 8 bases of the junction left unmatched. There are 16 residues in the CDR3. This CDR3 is CASSLRGAGGLETQYF. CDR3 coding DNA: TGTGCCAGCAGCTTGAGGGGTGCGGGGGGGTTAGAGACCCAGTACTTC.

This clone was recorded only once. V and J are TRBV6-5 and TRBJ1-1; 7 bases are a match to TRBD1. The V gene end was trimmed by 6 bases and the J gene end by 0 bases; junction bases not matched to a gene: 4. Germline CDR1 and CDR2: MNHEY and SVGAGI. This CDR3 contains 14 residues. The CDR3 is CASRPTGVNTEAFF. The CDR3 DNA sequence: TGTGCCAGCAGACCAACAGGGGTGAACACTGAAGCTTTCTTT.

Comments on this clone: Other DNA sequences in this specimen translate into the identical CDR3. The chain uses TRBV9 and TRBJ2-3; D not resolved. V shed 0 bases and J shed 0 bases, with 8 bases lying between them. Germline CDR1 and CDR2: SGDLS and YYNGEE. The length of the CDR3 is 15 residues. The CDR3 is CASSVGGSSTDTQYF. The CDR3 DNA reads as TGTGCCAGCAGCGTAGGAGGTTCTAGCACAGATACGCAGTATTTT.

CDR3 nucleotides: TGTGCCAGCAGTTATGGGACTCAGGGAGGATCCTATGGCTACACCTTC. Its translation is CASSYGTQGGSYGYTF. This chain connects TRBV6-5 to TRBJ1-2; D may be TRBD1 (5 bases). The V and J ends lost 3 bases and 4 bases respectively, with 18 bases between them. From germline, CDR1 is MNHEY and CDR2 SVGAGI. The CDR3 spans 16 residues.

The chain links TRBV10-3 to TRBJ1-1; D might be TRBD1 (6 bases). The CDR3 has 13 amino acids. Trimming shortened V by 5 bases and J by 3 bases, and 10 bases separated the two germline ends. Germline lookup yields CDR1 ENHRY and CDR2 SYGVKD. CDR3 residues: CAISPGTHTEAFF. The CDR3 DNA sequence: TGTGCCATCAGTCCCGGGACACACACTGAAGCTTTCTTT.

CDR3 region: CASSPSDREGTEAFF. In DNA, the CDR3 is TGTGCCAGTAGTCCTTCGGACAGGGAGGGCACTGAAGCTTTCTTT. V gene TRBV19 combines with J gene TRBJ1-1, with TRBD1 matching 8 bases. The germline CDR1 and CDR2 sequences are LNHDA and SQIVND (reference sequence). CDR3 size: 15 residues. V was pared by 5 bases and J by 4 bases, with 9 bases of the junction left unmatched.

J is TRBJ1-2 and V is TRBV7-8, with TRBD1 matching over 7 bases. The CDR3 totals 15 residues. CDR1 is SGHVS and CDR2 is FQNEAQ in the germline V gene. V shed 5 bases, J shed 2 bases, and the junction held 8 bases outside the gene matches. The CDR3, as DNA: TGTGCCAGCAGCCCCGCCAGGGGGAGAAACTATGGCTACACCTTC. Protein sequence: CASSPARGRNYGYTF.

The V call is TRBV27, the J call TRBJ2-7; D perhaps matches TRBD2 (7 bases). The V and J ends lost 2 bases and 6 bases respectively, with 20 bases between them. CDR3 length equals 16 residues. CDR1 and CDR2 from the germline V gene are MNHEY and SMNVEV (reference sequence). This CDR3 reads CASSLRGGAGWFEQYF. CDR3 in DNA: TGTGCCAGCAGTTTAAGAGGGGGGGCAGGGTGGTTCGAGCAGTACTTC.